The 28 T cell receptor beta chains below all came from one sample that was sequenced in a study of monozygotic twins with inflammatory bowel disease. Each CDR3 protein gets one entry in TCRdb, which reprocessed the 5' RACE reads and gives no DNA. The table for this sample gives 150,000 to 200,000 distinct CDR3 sequences. The sequencing input was blood. The receptors derive from a human donor with ulcerative colitis or Crohn's disease, or a healthy co-twin of an affected twin (not recorded which).

The chain uses TRBV7-2 and TRBJ2-3; as DNA is missing, the TRBD1 call by TCRdb cannot be tested. Germline CDR1 and CDR2: SGHTA and FQGNSA. This CDR3 has 16 residues. CDR3 protein: CASSTARGGRVDTQYF.

The chain joins TRBV6-7 to TRBJ2-7. TRBV6-7 counts as an open reading frame of uncertain function. This CDR3 is 16 amino acids long. The CDR3 sequence: CASSYCSAETHNEQYF.

This clonotype is identified as medium-sized from frequency. This chain links TRBV20-1 with TRBJ2-7; with no DNA, the TCRdb D assignment of TRBD2 cannot be verified. This CDR3 comprises 15 residues. CDR1 and CDR2 from the germline V gene are DFQATT and SNEGSKA (reference sequence). The CDR3 loop reads CSARKPGLAGGEQYF.

The chain uses TRBV20-1 and TRBJ2-3; TCRdb outputs TRBD1, but without DNA this stays unchecked. The V gene's germline CDR1 is DFQATT and CDR2 SNEGSKA (reference sequence). The CDR3 sequence is 13 residues long. CDR3 amino acids: CSATQDGTDTQNF.

The chain recombines TRBV7-3 with TRBJ2-3; TCRdb's D call of TRBD2 is untestable without DNA. The V gene's germline CDR1 is SGHTA and CDR2 FQGTGA. The CDR3 has 17 amino acids. This CDR3 reads CASSLRGASSLPDTQYF.

The rearrangement joins TRBV30 to TRBJ1-4; as DNA is missing, the TRBD1 call by TCRdb cannot be tested. This CDR3 contains 14 residues. Germline V CDR1 and CDR2: GTSNPN, SVGIG (reference sequence). CDR3 amino acids: CAWSVRGSGEKLFF. The whole variable domain, remainder taken from reference TRBV30 and TRBJ1-4, is SQTIHQWPATLVQPVGSPLSLECTVEGTSNPNLYWYRQAAGRGLQLLFYSVGIGQISSEVPQNLSASRPQDRQFILSSKKLLLSDSGFYLCAWSVRGSGEKLFFGSGTQLSVL.

J is TRBJ2-7 and V is TRBV12-3 or TRBV12-4; TCRdb returns TRBD1, unconfirmable since there is no DNA. CDR3 length: 14 amino acids. CDR3 region: CASTAGTGFYEQYF.

The genes are TRBV20-1 and TRBJ2-5; with no DNA, the TCRdb D assignment of TRBD1 cannot be verified. The CDR3 has 16 amino acids. The V gene's germline CDR1 is DFQATT and CDR2 SNEGSKA (reference sequence). The CDR3 reads CSARHLRRGREETQYF.

This rearrangement joins TRBV20-1 to TRBJ2-2; no DNA is available, so the TRBD1 call from TCRdb remains unchecked. The CDR3 has 15 amino acids. From germline, CDR1 is DFQATT and CDR2 SNEGSKA (reference sequence). This chain's CDR3 is CSAEGGTGNTGELFF.

This rearrangement joins TRBV5-1 to TRBJ1-1; TCRdb gives TRBD1 as the D gene, but with no DNA this cannot be confirmed. This CDR3 contains 14 residues. From germline, CDR1 is SGHRS and CDR2 YFSETQ. The CDR3 is CASSTGQKDTEAFF.

V usage is TRBV20-1 and J usage is TRBJ2-1; TCRdb designates TRBD1, a call that cannot be tested without DNA. In germline, CDR1 is DFQATT, CDR2 SNEGSKA (reference sequence). The CDR3 contains 11 residues. The chain's CDR3 is CSAIIWDGQFF.

This chain links TRBV20-1 with TRBJ1-1; no DNA is available, so the TRBD1 call from TCRdb remains unchecked. CDR3 size: 14 residues. CDR1 and CDR2 from the germline V gene are DFQATT and SNEGSKA (reference sequence). The CDR3 sequence: CSAPPRGGNTEAFF.

The chain uses TRBV3-1 and TRBJ2-1. The CDR3 consists of 16 residues. Germline loops: CDR1 LGHDT, CDR2 YNNKEL (reference sequence). The CDR3 here is CASSQGPGSSYNEQFF.

The chain couples TRBV7-2 to TRBJ2-1; the TCRdb call, TRBD2, lacks DNA for checking. The germline CDR1 and CDR2 sequences are SGHTA and FQGNSA. This CDR3 region has 15 residues. The chain's CDR3 is CASSLSGGLADEQFF.

V gene TRBV4-3 combines with J gene TRBJ2-3; TCRdb designates TRBD1, a call that cannot be tested without DNA. There are 15 residues in the CDR3. Germline V lookup: CDR1 LGHNA, CDR2 YSLEER. The CDR3 region is CASSQDVDNTDTQYF.

The chain couples TRBV4-2 to TRBJ1-5. The CDR3 totals 14 residues. CDR1 LGHNA and CDR2 YNFKEQ come from the germline V gene. The CDR3 reads CASSQARSNQPQHF.

CDR3 region: CASSQERQAYEQYF. V and J are TRBV4-3 and TRBJ2-7; the TCRdb call, TRBD1, lacks DNA for checking. The CDR3 contains 14 residues. From germline, CDR1 is LGHNA and CDR2 YSLEER.

The rearrangement links TRBV5-6 to TRBJ2-6; the D gene TCRdb calls, TRBD1, cannot be checked with no DNA. This CDR3 has 15 residues. Germline CDR1 and CDR2: SGHDT and YYEEEE. This CDR3 reads CASSLGGAGANVLTF.

The rearrangement uses TRBV6-6 and TRBJ2-7; TCRdb's D call, TRBD1, is unchecked because there is no DNA. CDR1 and CDR2 from the germline V gene are MNHNY and SVGAGI (reference sequence). The CDR3 is made up of 13 amino acids. CDR3 amino acids: CASRQGGDYEQYF.

This chain uses TRBV5-1 with TRBJ2-1; TCRdb designates TRBD2, a call that cannot be tested without DNA. This CDR3 region has 16 residues. CDR1 and CDR2 from the germline V gene are SGHRS and YFSETQ. CDR3 protein: CASSLGRARRDNEQFF.

The chain couples TRBV27 to TRBJ2-1; TCRdb calls TRBD2, which cannot be checked without DNA. This CDR3 is built from 16 residues. Per germline, CDR1 MNHEY and CDR2 SMNVEV (reference sequence). Here the CDR3 reads CASSPWTSGAYNEQFF.

CDR3: CASTAGAGALGEQYF. The chain combines TRBV5-1 with TRBJ2-7; no DNA is available, so the TRBD1 call from TCRdb remains unchecked. CDR3 length equals 15 residues. Germline CDR1 reads SGHRS; CDR2 reads YFSETQ.

The chain is built from TRBV29-1 and TRBJ2-2; the D gene TCRdb calls, TRBD1, cannot be checked with no DNA. Germline V gene data show CDR1 as SQVTM and CDR2 as ANQGSEA. This CDR3 is built from 13 residues. CDR3 protein: CSVVGGGTGELFF.

The chain joins TRBV12-3 or TRBV12-4 to TRBJ1-5; TCRdb selects TRBD1, and the lack of DNA leaves this call unchecked. The CDR3 contains 14 residues. The CDR3 sequence: CASRSGPYNQPQHF.

This rearrangement joins TRBV5-1 to TRBJ2-7; TCRdb's D gene call, TRBD1, goes unchecked for lack of DNA. Germline V gives CDR1 SGHRS, CDR2 YFSETQ. The CDR3 has 18 amino acids. The CDR3 protein is CASSVSGTGAVEPYEQYF.

The genes are TRBV20-1 and TRBJ2-2; the D call from TCRdb, TRBD1, cannot be confirmed without DNA. The CDR3 is 12 residues long. In germline, CDR1 is DFQATT, CDR2 SNEGSKA (reference sequence). The CDR3 reads CSAKGGSGELFF.

The V gene is TRBV20-1, the J gene TRBJ2-1; as DNA is missing, the TRBD1 call by TCRdb cannot be tested. The CDR3 spans 13 residues. CDR1 and CDR2 (germline): DFQATT, SNEGSKA (reference sequence). CDR3 residues: CSAQGRSYNEQFF.

The chain recombines TRBV7-9 with TRBJ2-1; TCRdb's assignment of TRBD1 cannot be checked, as there is no DNA. The CDR3 is 11 residues long. Germline V gives CDR1 SEHNR, CDR2 FQNEAQ (reference sequence). The CDR3 loop reads CASKAQSEQFF. The full variable domain, with the rest looked up from reference TRBV7-9 and TRBJ2-1, is DTGVSQNPRHKITKRGQNVTFRCDPISEHNRLYWYRQTLGQGPEFLTYFQNEAQLEKSRLLSDRFSAERPKGSFSTLEIQRTEQGDSAMYLCASKAQSEQFFGPGTRLTVL.